This T cell receptor beta chain was captured by sequencing in a study of molecular identifiers for immune sequencing clone quantification. The CDR3 has 16 amino acids. V was pared by 0 bases and J by 4 bases, with 15 bases between. Germline V gene sequence: CDR1 LGHNA, CDR2 YSLEER. MiXCR, run by TCRdb on the PCR reads, gives a single entry per CDR3 protein. The repertoire holds 460,000 or so distinct CDR3 sequences, roughly 23% seen once, with more than 0.8% in the top ten. The receptor comes from a human donor in good health. Some libraries in this study had Jurkat cell RNA spiked in. The specimen sequenced was naive CD8+ T cells from blood, with Jurkat cell RNA spiked in. Subset specified: FACS-sorted CD8+CD4-CCR7+CD45RA+ naive T cells. This sequence joins TRBV4-3 and TRBJ1-1, with TRBD1 as a possible D gene (6 bases). The chain's CDR3 is CASSQDRGAGVTEAFF. The CDR3 DNA reads as TGCGCCAGCAGCCAAGACCGGGGGGCGGGGGTCACTGAAGCTTTCTTT.